These T cell receptor beta chains were read from a single sample in a study of blood T cell repertoires in COVID-19. Sequencing used immunoSEQ multiplex PCR; TCRdb keeps in-frame clones, though not all of them. The table has over 45,000 clones, over 75% seen once. Sample: peripheral blood. The receptors shown here come from a man aged 60 to 75 with acute or convalescent COVID-19. CDR3s include the opening cysteine and the closing phenylalanine or tryptophan. D genes are given only for firm matches. Clone size is given for some rows only: seen once, a few or many times, or a class if the clone is expanded.

clone size	J gene	V gene	D gene	CDR3 protein	CDR3 DNA
once	TRBJ2-1	TRBV7-2	TRBD2	CASSVSGGAGANEQFF	TGTGCCAGCAGCGTGAGCGGGGGGGCTGGGGCGAATGAGCAGTTCTTC
once	TRBJ2-1	TRBV11-2	TRBD1	CASEGGVKENEQFF	TGTGCCAGCGAAGGGGGCGTGAAGGAGAATGAGCAGTTCTTC
.	TRBJ2-1	TRBV7-9	TRBD1	CASSLGRGQDNEQFF	TGTGCCAGCAGCTTAGGGAGGGGACAGGACAATGAGCAGTTCTTC
once	TRBJ2-5	TRBV28	TRBD1	CASSLFQGVGVGETQYF	TGTGCCAGCAGTTTATTTCAGGGGGTCGGGGTTGGAGAGACCCAGTACTTC
.	TRBJ2-7	TRBV27	.	CASGTGKIPYEQYF	TGTGCCAGCGGAACAGGGAAAATCCCATACGAGCAGTACTTC
.	TRBJ2-1	TRBV19	TRBD2	CASAAGAYNEQFF	TGTGCCAGTGCGGCGGGGGCCTACAATGAGCAGTTCTTC
once	TRBJ1-1	TRBV28	.	CASSSGFSPNTEAFF	TGTGCCAGCAGTTCTGGCTTCTCACCTAACACTGAAGCTTTCTTT
.	TRBJ2-2	TRBV24-1	.	CAIRTPNTGELFF	TGTGCCATCAGGACACCGAACACCGGGGAGCTGTTTTTT
.	TRBJ2-2	TRBV6-5	TRBD1	CASSPGQYTGELFF	TGTGCCAGCAGTCCGGGACAGTACACCGGGGAGCTGTTTTTT
.	TRBJ2-3	TRBV7-9	TRBD2	CASGASGSDTQYF	TGTGCCTCTGGGGCTAGCGGATCAGATACGCAGTATTTT
.	TRBJ2-1	TRBV24-1	TRBD1	CATSDPTGNSYNEQFF	TGTGCCACCAGTGATCCGACAGGGAACTCCTACAATGAGCAGTTCTTC
.	TRBJ1-3	TRBV5-5	TRBD1	CASSLGTGTVSGNTIYF	TGTGCCAGCAGCTTGGGCACCGGGACAGTCTCTGGAAACACCATATATTTT
.	TRBJ1-5	TRBV6-5	.	CASSYSVLLPQHF	TGTGCCAGCAGTTACTCCGTGTTGTTGCCCCAGCATTTT
.	TRBJ1-6	TRBV2	.	CASSEDQRNNSPLHF	TGTGCCAGCAGTGAAGATCAGAGGAATAATTCACCCCTCCACTTT
.	TRBJ2-7	TRBV2	.	CASRGAGVYEQYF	TGTGCCAGCAGAGGGGCAGGGGTCTACGAGCAGTACTTC
few	TRBJ1-1	TRBV14	.	CASSWGQNTEAFF	TGTGCCAGCAGCTGGGGACAGAACACTGAAGCTTTCTTT
once	TRBJ2-3	TRBV3-1/TRBV3-2	.	CASSQDLGAPDTQYF	TGTGCCAGCAGCCAAGACCTGGGAGCCCCAGATACGCAGTATTTT
.	TRBJ1-1	TRBV19	TRBD1	CASTTPGGTGVSEAFF	TGTGCCAGTACCACACCCGGAGGGACAGGGGTCTCTGAAGCTTTCTTT
.	TRBJ2-7	TRBV19	.	CASSVGNTYEQYF	TGTGCCAGTAGTGTCGGGAATACCTACGAGCAGTACTTC
.	TRBJ1-1	TRBV11-2	.	CASSPGGLNTEAFF	TGTGCCAGCAGCCCTGGAGGACTGAACACTGAAGCTTTCTTT
few	TRBJ1-2	TRBV3-1/TRBV3-2	.	CASSQSGGGYTF	TGTGCCAGCAGCCAAAGTGGAGGTGGCTACACCTTC
.	TRBJ2-5	TRBV15	TRBD1	CATSKQGAQQETQYF	TGTGCCACCAGCAAACAGGGGGCGCAGCAAGAGACCCAGTACTTC
.	TRBJ1-2	TRBV18	TRBD1	CASSSDRATNYGYTF	TGTGCCAGCTCATCTGACAGGGCCACTAACTATGGCTACACCTTC
few	TRBJ1-4	TRBV19	.	CASSPRTTNEKLFF	TGTGCCAGTAGTCCCCGTACAACTAATGAAAAACTGTTTTTT
.	TRBJ2-3	TRBV5-1	TRBD2	CASSNQNGGGANTQYF	TGCGCCAGCAGCAATCAGAATGGCGGGGGGGCCAATACGCAGTATTTT
.	TRBJ1-2	TRBV18	.	CASSPLQGTFNYGYTF	TGTGCCAGCTCACCACTTCAGGGGACGTTTAACTATGGCTACACCTTC
.	TRBJ1-5	TRBV2	.	CASSDRGSGNQPQHF	TGTGCCAGCAGTGACAGGGGTAGTGGCAATCAGCCCCAGCATTTT
.	TRBJ1-1	TRBV30	.	CAWSLRQDLEAFF	TGTGCCTGGAGTTTACGACAGGACCTTGAAGCTTTCTTT
.	TRBJ2-1	TRBV2	TRBD2	CASRGTRGNYNEQFF	TGTGCCAGCAGAGGGACTAGGGGTAACTACAATGAGCAGTTCTTC
.	TRBJ2-7	TRBV7-9	TRBD1	CASSLEGTGTASYEQYF	TGTGCCAGCAGCTTAGAGGGGACAGGTACGGCTTCTTACGAGCAGTACTTC
.	TRBJ1-6	TRBV5-1	TRBD1	CASSLGTGNSPLHF	TGCGCCAGCAGCCTAGGGACAGGGAATTCACCCCTCCACTTT
.	TRBJ1-2	TRBV9	TRBD1	CASSVDRAGYGYTF	TGTGCCAGCAGCGTCGACAGGGCGGGCTATGGCTACACCTTC
.	TRBJ2-3	TRBV9	.	CASSVVRGSTDTQYF	TGTGCCAGCAGCGTAGTGCGGGGCAGCACAGATACGCAGTATTTT
.	TRBJ2-5	TRBV10-3	.	CAISGQFQETQYF	TGTGCCATCAGCGGACAGTTCCAAGAGACCCAGTACTTC
once	TRBJ1-1	TRBV5-6	.	CASSLYQGLNTEAFF	TGTGCCAGCAGCTTGTATCAGGGGTTGAACACTGAAGCTTTCTTT
.	TRBJ2-3	TRBV18	TRBD1	CASSPGQGTDTQYF	TGTGCCAGCTCACCGGGACAGGGCACAGATACGCAGTATTTT
.	TRBJ2-1	TRBV14	TRBD2	CASSPGGSPYNEQFF	TGTGCCAGCAGCCCGGGGGGGTCGCCTTACAATGAGCAGTTCTTC
.	TRBJ1-1	TRBV9	TRBD1	CASSYGDRDYTEAFF	TGTGCCAGCAGCTACGGGGACAGGGATTACACTGAAGCTTTCTTT
once	TRBJ1-3	TRBV5-6	.	CASSFRTASGNTIYF	TGTGCCAGCAGCTTTCGGACAGCCTCTGGAAACACCATATATTTT